This entry lists 27 T cell receptor beta chains sequenced from one sample in a study of T-cell memory formation after mild COVID-19. One entry per CDR3 protein results from TCRdb running MiXCR on the 5' RACE reads. The data hold 150,000 to 200,000 distinct CDR3 sequences, with roughly 12% observed a single time. Sample: PBMCs or a T cell subset sorted from them (not recorded which). These TCRs come from a man aged 18 to 30 who had mild COVID-19 (a few samples of this study predate the infection). Cell type and time point are not known.

This clonotype was seen only a few times. The chain carries TRBV29-1 and TRBJ2-5; 8 bases are shared with TRBD2. The CDR3 is 13 residues long. Germline V CDR1 and CDR2: SQVTM, ANQGSEA. V was clipped by 4 bases and J by 4 bases; unmatched bases: 5. CDR3 loop: CSVGTSGPETQYF. In DNA, the CDR3 is TGCAGCGTTGGCACTAGCGGTCCAGAGACCCAGTACTTC.

This clonotype was observed at least ten times. This chain uses TRBV5-5 with TRBJ1-1, with a weak D call TRBD1 (5 bases). The germline V gene has CDR1 SGHKS and CDR2 YYEKEE (reference sequence). CDR3 length: 15 amino acids. The V gene lost 0 bases and the J gene lost 1 base, with 10 bases spanning the gap. The chain's CDR3 is CASSLEGGANTEAFF. In nucleotides, the CDR3 is TGTGCCAGCAGCTTGGAGGGTGGGGCGAACACTGAAGCTTTCTTT.

The chain is built from TRBV7-9 and TRBJ2-3, with 9 nucleotides matching TRBD1. Germline-derived CDR1 and CDR2 are SEHNR and FQNEAQ (reference sequence). The CDR3 runs 14 residues. The J segment lost 3 bases and the V segment lost 7 bases, leaving 5 bases of the junction unmatched. The CDR3 spells CASNDRGITDTQYF. The CDR3 DNA is TGTGCCAGCAACGACAGGGGGATTACAGATACGCAGTATTTT.

The chain carries TRBV6-2 or TRBV6-3 and TRBJ1-5, with D tentatively TRBD1 (6 bases). Trimming removed 6 bases from V and 7 bases from J, with 16 bases in between. Germline CDR1 reads MNHEY; CDR2 reads SVGEGT. The CDR3 is 14 residues long. The CDR3 sequence is CASRPDGGLQPQHF. Here the CDR3 DNA reads TGTGCCAGCAGACCCGATGGGGGGCTCCAGCCCCAGCATTTT.

The V call is TRBV10-3, the J call TRBJ2-3, with a possible D match to TRBD1 (6 bases). The V end lost 6 bases, the J end lost 3 bases, and 19 bases lay between the germline ends. CDR1 ENHRY and CDR2 SYGVKD come from the germline V gene. The CDR3 extends over 16 amino acids. Here the CDR3 reads CAISASGPQGTDTQYF. The CDR3 DNA reads as TGTGCCATCAGCGCTTCGGGCCCCCAGGGGACAGATACGCAGTATTTT.

The chain is built from TRBV9 and TRBJ2-1; D is ambiguous. The V end lost 0 bases, the J end lost 1 base, and 14 bases lay between the germline ends. The CDR3 is 17 residues long. CDR1 is SGDLS, CDR2 YYNGEE, per germline. The CDR3, as DNA: TGTGCCAGCAGCGTAGCTACGGCCGGGTGGTCCTACAATGAGCAGTTCTTC. Translation: CASSVATAGWSYNEQFF.

This chain joins TRBV12-3 or TRBV12-4 and TRBJ2-4; 13 nucleotides agree with TRBD2. The CDR3 has 15 amino acids. Germline trimming cut 5 bases from V and 6 bases from J; bases unmatched to any gene: 4. This CDR3 is CASSLLAGGVNIQYF. DNA of the CDR3: TGTGCCAGCAGTCTACTAGCGGGGGGGGTAAACATTCAGTACTTC.

At least ten counts were recorded for this clonotype. This chain joins TRBV18 and TRBJ2-1; the D gene is possibly TRBD1 (5 bases). The V and J ends lost 3 bases and 4 bases respectively, with 10 bases between them. This CDR3 has 14 amino acids. Germline V gene lookup returns CDR1 KGHSH and CDR2 LQKENI. CDR3 nucleotides: TGTGCCAGCTCACCTTCGTCAGGGTACAATGAGCAGTTCTTC. Its protein is CASSPSSGYNEQFF.

V and J are TRBV12-3 or TRBV12-4 and TRBJ1-4; TRBD1 agrees at 7 bases. The length of the CDR3 is 13 residues. V lost 6 bases to trimming and J lost 4 bases; unmatched junction nucleotides: 2. CDR3 nucleotides: TGTGCCAGCAGCGGGACAGATAATGAAAAACTGTTTTTT. Translated, it gives CASSGTDNEKLFF.

This clonotype was found a few times. This rearrangement joins TRBV7-2 to TRBJ2-4; weak D call: TRBD2 (5 bases). Germline V gives CDR1 SGHTA, CDR2 FQGNSA. This CDR3 comprises 17 residues. Trimming cost V 3 bases and J 1 base, with 16 bases left between them. CDR3 sequence: CASSFRNVGVAKNIQYF. In DNA form, the CDR3 reads TGTGCCAGCAGCTTCAGGAATGTCGGGGTGGCCAAAAACATTCAGTACTTC.

The table lists this clonotype with a few counts. The chain employs TRBV12-3 or TRBV12-4 and TRBJ2-2; D is uncertain. This CDR3 has 13 amino acids. V was shortened by 8 bases and J by 0 bases, with 7 bases between the two germline ends. The CDR3 loop is CASGQANTGELFF. The CDR3 bases are TGTGCCAGCGGGCAAGCGAACACCGGGGAGCTGTTTTTT.

This clonotype was seen more than once but under ten times. The rearrangement uses TRBV18 and TRBJ2-5; D not resolved. The CDR3 spans 13 residues. Germline V lookup: CDR1 KGHSH, CDR2 LQKENI. V was trimmed by 2 bases and J by 5 bases, leaving 9 bases between them. The CDR3 loop reads CASSPDIQETQYF. The CDR3 DNA follows: TGTGCCAGCTCACCAGACATCCAGGAGACCCAGTACTTC.

J is TRBJ2-1 and V is TRBV5-1; TRBD1 might be the D (7 bases). The CDR3 is 15 amino acids. Germline V lookup: CDR1 SGHRS, CDR2 YFSETQ. Trimming cost V 4 bases and J 5 bases, with 16 bases left between them. CDR3: CASSQGGLMNNEQFF. The CDR3 DNA reads TGCGCCAGCAGCCAGGGGGGTTTGATGAACAATGAGCAGTTCTTC.

The chain has TRBV9 and TRBJ2-7; 8 bases agree with TRBD2. The CDR3 totals 15 residues. V shed 1 base and J 2 bases; nucleotides not matched to a gene: 5. Germline loops: CDR1 SGDLS, CDR2 YYNGEE. In nucleotides, the CDR3 is TGTGCCAGCAGCGTAAGGGAAGCGGGGGCCTACGAGCAGTACTTC. Encoded protein: CASSVREAGAYEQYF.

This clonotype was seen a handful of times. DNA of the CDR3: TGTGCCACCAGTGATCCCGGGACGGGGAACACCGGGGAGCTGTTTTTT. Its protein product is CATSDPGTGNTGELFF. This chain connects TRBV24-1 to TRBJ2-2; D tentatively fits TRBD1 or TRBD2 (5 bases each). Per the germline V gene, CDR1 is KGHDR and CDR2 is SFDVKD. The CDR3 extends over 16 amino acids. Trimming shortened V by 3 bases and J by 1 base, and 11 bases separated the two germline ends.

V usage is TRBV20-1 and J usage is TRBJ2-6; D not certain. Germline CDR1 DFQATT, CDR2 SNEGSKA (reference sequence). Trimming removed 7 bases at V and 0 bases at J, with 4 bases between. This CDR3 region has 12 residues. The CDR3 DNA reads TGCAGTGGCGTCTCTGGGGCCAACGTCCTGACTTTC. Protein sequence: CSGVSGANVLTF.

The table lists this clonotype with many counts. This rearrangement joins TRBV29-1 to TRBJ2-5, with a tentative D call TRBD2 (7 bases). This CDR3 is built from 13 residues. Germline lookup yields CDR1 SQVTM and CDR2 ANQGSEA. V gave up 7 bases and J gave up 2 bases, with 14 bases separating them. The CDR3 here is CSARGAQQETQYF. CDR3 bases: TGCAGCGCCCGGGGGGCTCAACAAGAGACCCAGTACTTC. The full variable domain, in which reference TRBV29-1 and TRBJ2-5 provide the parts outside the CDR3, is SAVISQKPSRDICQRGTSLTIQCQVDSQVTMMFWYRQQPGQSLTLIATANQGSEATYESGFVIDKFPISRPNLTFSTLTVSNMSPEDSSIYLCSARGAQQETQYFGPGTRLLVL.

J is TRBJ2-1 and V is TRBV10-3, with 9 nucleotides matching TRBD2. The CDR3 covers 16 residues. V dropped 0 bases and J dropped 7; count of bases not matched to a gene: 7. Germline loops: CDR1 ENHRY, CDR2 SYGVKD. CDR3 nucleotides: TGTGCCATCAGTGAGTCAGGGGCTAGCGGGGCGAATGAGCAGTTCTTC. It specifies CAISESGASGANEQFF.

The chain uses TRBV7-2 and TRBJ1-2, with D tentatively TRBD1 (5 bases). V shed 5 bases and J shed 3 bases, with 10 bases lying between them. Germline V gives CDR1 SGHTA, CDR2 FQGNSA. The CDR3 is 13 residues long. The CDR3 bases are TGTGCCAGCAGCATGGGACGGTACTATGGCTACACCTTC. As protein: CASSMGRYYGYTF.

V and J are TRBV20-1 and TRBJ2-5, with D maybe TRBD2 (5 bases). Trimming removed 4 bases from V and 7 bases from J, with 10 bases in between. This CDR3 is 11 amino acids long. Per the germline V gene, CDR1 is DFQATT and CDR2 is SNEGSKA (reference sequence). CDR3 sequence (DNA): TGCAGTGCTAATTCCGGGGTGACCCAGTACTTC. Translation gives CSANSGVTQYF.

The DNA of the CDR3 is TGTGCCAGCTCACCCCCGGGACAGGGGGCTGGCGAGCAGTTCTTC. It translates to CASSPPGQGAGEQFF. The chain combines TRBV18 with TRBJ2-1; TRBD1 matches 12 bases. CDR1 and CDR2 (germline): KGHSH, LQKENI. Losses at the gene ends were 3 bases for V and 10 bases for J; bases not matched to a gene: 7. This CDR3 region has 15 residues.

This clonotype occurred a few times. The chain employs TRBV11-2 and TRBJ2-5; 9 bases are shared with TRBD1. Germline V CDR1 and CDR2: SGHAT, FQNNGV. V gave up 0 bases and J gave up 6 bases; unmatched junction bases: 8. The CDR3 is 16 amino acids. The CDR3 here is CASSLELTGGPKTQYF. As DNA, the CDR3 is TGTGCCAGCAGCTTAGAGCTTACAGGGGGCCCTAAGACCCAGTACTTC.

This clonotype was recorded at least ten times. The chain has TRBV6-5 and TRBJ2-5, with TRBD2 as a possible D gene (6 bases). Looked up from germline, CDR1 is MNHEY and CDR2 is SVGAGI. The V and J ends lost 8 bases and 5 bases respectively, with 15 bases between them. There are 13 residues in the CDR3. The CDR3 DNA reads as TGTGCCAGCGGACGGAGGGAACGGGAGACCCAGTACTTC. Protein: CASGRRERETQYF.

The table lists this clonotype with a count of one. The junction departs from germline at one end; a sequencing error may be responsible. CDR3 nucleotides: TGTGCTAGCAGCGTAAGGGGGCGAGAGACCCAGTACTTC. It translates to CASSVRGRETQYF. The J gene is TRBJ2-5, the V gene TRBV7-7, with TRBD1 matching 7 bases. This CDR3 comprises 13 residues. Germline V gene data show CDR1 as SSHAT and CDR2 as FNYEAQ (reference sequence).

This clonotype was detected ten times or more. The chain has TRBV2 and TRBJ1-2, with TRBD1 as a possible D gene (6 bases). This CDR3 comprises 13 residues. Germline loops: CDR1 SNHLY, CDR2 FYNNEI. V was trimmed by 6 bases and J by 5 bases, leaving 13 bases between them. CDR3 in amino acids: CASRTGGSYGYTF. CDR3 sequence (DNA): TGTGCCAGCAGGACCGGGGGCTCTTATGGCTACACCTTC. The complete variable domain, with remaining parts taken from reference TRBV2 and TRBJ1-2, reads EPEVTQTPSHQVTQMGQEVILRCVPISNHLYFYWYRQILGQKVEFLVSFYNNEISEKSEIFDDQFSVERPDGSNFTLKIRSTKLEDSAMYFCASRTGGSYGYTFGSGTRLTVV.

V gene TRBV7-9 combines with J gene TRBJ1-2; 9 nucleotides align to TRBD1. V was clipped by 3 bases and J by 4 bases; unmatched bases: 3. The CDR3 is 14 residues long. Germline lookup yields CDR1 SEHNR and CDR2 FQNEAQ (reference sequence). CDR3 in amino acids: CASSFGTGPYGYTF. As DNA, the CDR3 is TGTGCCAGCAGCTTCGGGACAGGGCCCTATGGCTACACCTTC.

This clonotype was observed a handful of times. The V gene is TRBV20-1, the J gene TRBJ2-3; 8 bases are a match to TRBD1. Germline loops: CDR1 DFQATT, CDR2 SNEGSKA (reference sequence). CDR3 length: 14 residues. V shed 3 bases and J 6 bases; nucleotides not matched to a gene: 8. CDR3 DNA: TGCAGTGCTAGTGGGACAGGACTTAGTGATACGCAGTATTTT. As protein: CSASGTGLSDTQYF.